The source of this T cell receptor (beta chain) is a study of Ad26.COV2.S vaccination and SARS-CoV-2 variants. Across the study: Ad26.COV2.S, an intramuscular injection, was given once or twice 56 days apart.

Sequencing used immunoSEQ multiplex PCR; TCRdb keeps in-frame clones, though not all of them. The sample gives about 400,000 clones, 83% of which show up once; approximately 7.8% is in the top ten. The treatment was: some 20 received Ad26.COV2.S at low or high dose, single or two shots; roughly 5 received placebo; per-sample allocation not given. Repertoires come from day 63 after the first vaccine or placebo injection. Within Boston, the person who donated was an adult of 18-55 years. To note about this clone: As yet, its antigen is unknown.

Germline V gene lookup returns CDR1 GTSNPN and CDR2 SVGIG (reference sequence). Deletions cut 5 bases from V and 6 bases from J, with 10 bases between. CDR3 length: 12 amino acids. Whole-study results and caveats: Estimates derived from TCR breadth and depth analyses may have underestimated total T cell responses. Reports say spike-specific CD8+ and CD4+ T cell responses covered substantial breadth after vaccination.

This receptor was identified in a person between 18 and 60 years old who received the Ad26.COV2.S COVID-19 vaccine or a placebo. The sequencing used peripheral blood, collected in a trial of Ad26.COV2.S vaccine versus placebo. This sequence joins TRBV30 and TRBJ1-4; D not certain. The CDR3 is CAWAGGHEKLFF. The CDR3 DNA reads TGTGCCTGGGCGGGTGGACATGAAAAACTGTTTTTT.